The 21 T cell receptor beta chains reported below all come from one sample, sequenced in a study of cytomegalovirus exposure and HLA in healthy donors. Use of 60 Vbeta and 13 Jbeta primers characterized the PCR. The assay was immunoSEQ multiplex PCR, and TCRdb's table has in-frame clones only and misses some. The table lists roughly 100,000 clones, 65% to 90% of them singletons. Material for sequencing was PBMCs. The receptors shown here come from a man between 25 and 39 years old in good health and CMV-seropositive.

The J gene is TRBJ1-2, the V gene TRBV7-8; 9 nucleotides agree with TRBD1. The germline V gene encodes CDR1 SGHVS and CDR2 FQNEAQ. The ends lost 4 bases at V and 4 bases at J; junction bases unmatched: 7. This CDR3 comprises 15 residues. CDR3 region: CASSSDRGAAYGYTF. In DNA, the CDR3 is TGTGCCAGCAGCTCGGACAGGGGCGCGGCCTATGGCTACACCTTC.

This clone is a singleton in its sample. This rearrangement joins TRBV5-1 to TRBJ1-6, with 8 bases that match TRBD1. With 3 bases clipped from V and 9 bases from J, the junction kept 8 bases outside the gene matches. CDR3 length equals 15 residues. Germline V CDR1 and CDR2: SGHRS, YFSETQ. CDR3 coding DNA: TGCGCCAGCAGCTCGGACAGGGAGAGAGGTTCACCCCTCCACTTT. Translation gives CASSSDRERGSPLHF.

The chain is built from TRBV5-1 and TRBJ2-5; D may be TRBD1 (6 bases). The last part of the DNA fits TRBJ2-7 better; the J call may be wrong. CDR1 and CDR2 (germline): SGHRS, YFSETQ. This CDR3 contains 13 residues. CDR3 DNA sequence: TGCGCCAGCACCGGGGACAATACCTACGAGCAGTACTTC. This encodes CASTGDNTYEQYF.

This clone has a handful of counts. The chain uses TRBV5-6 and TRBJ2-3; 8 bases align to TRBD2. V was pared by 2 bases and J by 5 bases, with 7 bases of the junction left unmatched. Germline-derived CDR1 and CDR2 are SGHDT and YYEEEE. CDR3 length: 15 amino acids. The CDR3, as DNA: TGTGCCAGCAGCTTACGGACTAGCTCTGGAGATACGCAGTATTTT. It encodes CASSLRTSSGDTQYF.

The chain has TRBV9 and TRBJ2-7; 7 bases align to TRBD1. The CDR3 length is 14 residues. Trimming at V came to 4 bases and at J to 2 bases, leaving 6 bases not matched to a gene. CDR1 and CDR2 (germline): SGDLS, YYNGEE. The CDR3 DNA reads as TGTGCCAGCAGCTCGACAGGGAATCCCTACGAGCAGTACTTC. Its translation: CASSSTGNPYEQYF. The full variable domain, completed using reference TRBV9 and TRBJ2-7, is DSGVTQTPKHLITATGQRVTLRCSPRSGDLSVYWYQQSLDQGLQFLIQYYNGEERAKGNILERFSAQQFPDLHSELNLSSLELGDSALYFCASSSTGNPYEQYFGPGTRLTVT.

The chain is built from TRBV7-2 and TRBJ1-2; D is perhaps TRBD1 (6 bases). V lost 1 base and J lost 8, with 14 bases in between. Germline lookup yields CDR1 SGHTA and CDR2 FQGNSA. The CDR3 extends over 14 amino acids. This chain's CDR3 is CASSLDRARGGYTF. As DNA, the CDR3 is TGTGCCAGCAGCTTAGACAGGGCTAGGGGCGGCTACACCTTC.

V usage is TRBV4-1 and J usage is TRBJ2-2, with TRBD1 matching 8 bases. Per germline, CDR1 MGHRA and CDR2 YSYEKL. The length of the CDR3 is 15 residues. V was pared by 4 bases and J by 1 base, with 2 bases of the junction left unmatched. CDR3 protein: CASSPGTGNTGELFF. The DNA of the CDR3 is TGCGCCAGCAGCCCAGGGACAGGGAACACCGGGGAGCTGTTTTTT.

The chain carries TRBV9 and TRBJ2-1; TRBD2 is a possible D gene (5 bases). In germline, CDR1 is SGDLS, CDR2 YYNGEE. V was clipped by 3 bases and J by 0 bases, with 10 bases between them. This CDR3 contains 15 residues. This CDR3 reads CASSAGITSYNEQFF. Written as DNA, the CDR3 is TGTGCCAGCAGCGCCGGGATTACCTCCTACAATGAGCAGTTCTTC.

This clone was observed a single time. J is TRBJ1-5 and V is TRBV28; D uncertain. V lost 2 bases to trimming and J lost 12 bases, with 17 bases between them. The CDR3 contains 14 residues. Germline CDR1 is MDHEN and CDR2 is SYDVKM. The CDR3 DNA sequence: TGTGCCAGCAGTTTAGCCACGCCGCGGTTGATCCAGCATTTT. Protein product: CASSLATPRLIQHF.

The gene calls are TRBV5-4 and TRBJ2-3; 12 bases are shared with TRBD2. Germline CDR1 SGHNT, CDR2 YYREEE (reference sequence). Losses at the gene ends were 4 bases for V and 0 bases for J; bases not matched to a gene: 12. The length of the CDR3 is 19 residues. CDR3 loop: CASSKSGLAGIASTDTQYF. In DNA form, the CDR3 reads TGTGCCAGCAGCAAATCGGGACTAGCGGGTATCGCTAGCACAGATACGCAGTATTTT.

The table lists this clone with a count of one. This sequence joins TRBV15 and TRBJ2-1; 11 bases align to TRBD2. The CDR3 covers 17 residues. The germline V gene encodes CDR1 LNHNV and CDR2 YYDKDF (reference sequence). The trim removed 3 bases at V and 5 bases at J, leaving 9 bases unmatched. DNA for the CDR3: TGTGCCACCAGCAGCCCCCGAGGGACTAGCGGCCACAATGAGCAGTTCTTC. It specifies CATSSPRGTSGHNEQFF.

The CDR3 loop reads CASSSGLVETQYF. CDR3 in DNA: TGCGCCAGCAGCTCGGGACTGGTGGAGACCCAGTACTTC. The chain employs TRBV5-1 and TRBJ2-5; D possibly corresponds to TRBD2 (6 bases). The CDR3 spans 13 residues. V was cut by 3 bases and J by 5 bases, with 11 bases left in between. Per germline, CDR1 SGHRS and CDR2 YFSETQ.

The rearrangement uses TRBV4-1 and TRBJ1-4, with a weak D call TRBD1 (6 bases). The CDR3 has 16 residues. Deletions cut 1 base from V and 3 bases from J, with 12 bases between. Germline assignment: CDR1 MGHRA and CDR2 YSYEKL. The CDR3 nucleotides read TGCGCCAGCAGCCAAGGCAGGGGAAGTTCTAATGAAAAACTGTTTTTT. The encoded protein is CASSQGRGSSNEKLFF.

V gene TRBV7-2 combines with J gene TRBJ2-1; 7 positions match TRBD1. This CDR3 is built from 16 residues. CDR1 is SGHTA and CDR2 is FQGNSA in the germline V gene. With 6 bases clipped from V and 1 base from J, the junction kept 9 bases outside the gene matches. The CDR3 nucleotides are TGTGCCAGCAGTTCACGACAGGGCAATTCCTACAATGAGCAGTTCTTC. It translates to CASSSRQGNSYNEQFF.

The gene calls are TRBV10-3 and TRBJ1-4, with 7 bases identical to TRBD1. The CDR3 totals 15 residues. Germline-derived CDR1 and CDR2 are ENHRY and SYGVKD. The trim removed 10 bases at V and 3 bases at J, leaving 11 bases unmatched. The CDR3 here is CATFQGVRANEKLFF. CDR3 nucleotide sequence: TGTGCCACGTTCCAGGGGGTTAGAGCTAATGAAAAACTGTTTTTT.

The chain uses TRBV7-9 and TRBJ2-7; TRBD1 agrees at 10 bases. V lost 6 bases, J lost 4 bases, and 6 bases stayed unmatched. The CDR3 runs 14 residues. Per the germline V gene, CDR1 is SEHNR and CDR2 is FQNEAQ (reference sequence). The CDR3 nucleotides are TGTGCCAGCAGTCTAGGACAGGGGGGGTACGAGCAGTACTTC. This codes for CASSLGQGGYEQYF.

The J gene is TRBJ1-3, the V gene TRBV5-1; 7 nucleotides align to TRBD1. Germline-derived CDR1 and CDR2 are SGHRS and YFSETQ. The J segment lost 1 base and the V segment lost 4 bases, leaving 5 bases of the junction unmatched. This CDR3 region has 15 residues. CDR3 sequence (DNA): TGCGCCAGCAGCCCGTCAGGGGGATCTGGAAACACCATATATTTT. This codes for CASSPSGGSGNTIYF.

J is TRBJ2-5 and V is TRBV5-4; perhaps TRBD1 as D (6 bases). The end of the DNA aligns better with TRBJ2-7, so the J call may be wrong. Germline CDR1 and CDR2: SGHNT and YYREEE (reference sequence). The CDR3 length is 13 residues. CDR3 region: CASSISTGVEQYF. The CDR3 coding sequence is TGTGCCAGCAGCATCTCGACAGGTGTCGAGCAGTACTTC.

The V gene is TRBV19, the J gene TRBJ2-5; 9 bases match TRBD1. With 10 bases clipped from V and 5 bases from J, the junction kept 8 bases outside the gene matches. Germline CDR1 and CDR2: LNHDA and SQIVND (reference sequence). The CDR3 extends over 13 amino acids. CDR3 nucleotides: TGTGCCACACGACAGGGGGTAGTGGAGACCCAGTACTTC. This translates into CATRQGVVETQYF.

The chain couples TRBV5-6 to TRBJ2-5; 8 positions agree with TRBD2. CDR1 is SGHDT and CDR2 is YYEEEE in the germline V gene. V lost 2 bases, J lost 4 bases, and 4 bases stayed unmatched. The CDR3 runs 14 residues. The CDR3 DNA follows: TGTGCCAGCAGCTTCGGGGGGGCCCCAGAGACCCAGTACTTC. Translated: CASSFGGAPETQYF.

This rearrangement joins TRBV7-2 to TRBJ1-1; D is ambiguous. Germline CDR1 and CDR2: SGHTA and FQGNSA. The CDR3 is made up of 15 amino acids. V dropped 5 bases and J dropped 4 bases, with 17 bases sitting between them. CDR3 region: CASSPERGRATEAFF. CDR3 bases: TGTGCCAGCAGCCCAGAGCGCGGGCGGGCCACTGAAGCTTTCTTT.